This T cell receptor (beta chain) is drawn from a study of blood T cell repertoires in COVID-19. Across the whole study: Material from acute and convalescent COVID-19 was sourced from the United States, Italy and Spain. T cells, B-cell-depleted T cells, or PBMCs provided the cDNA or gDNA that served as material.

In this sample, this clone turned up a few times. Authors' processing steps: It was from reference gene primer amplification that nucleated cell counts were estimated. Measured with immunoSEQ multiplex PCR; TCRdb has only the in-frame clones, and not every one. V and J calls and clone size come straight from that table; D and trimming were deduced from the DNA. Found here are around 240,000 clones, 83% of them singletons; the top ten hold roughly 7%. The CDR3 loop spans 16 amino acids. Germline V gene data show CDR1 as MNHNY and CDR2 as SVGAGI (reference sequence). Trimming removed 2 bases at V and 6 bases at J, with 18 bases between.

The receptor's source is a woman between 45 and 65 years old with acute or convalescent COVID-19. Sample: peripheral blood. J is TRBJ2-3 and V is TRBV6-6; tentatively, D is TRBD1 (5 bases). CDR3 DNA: TGTGCCAGCAGTTACGGGCAGGGATTATTTGGGGATACGCAGTATTTT. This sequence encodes CASSYGQGLFGDTQYF.